Sequencing of this TCR beta chain was carried out in a study of T cells in Graves' hyperthyroidism and ophthalmopathy. V was clipped by 7 bases and J by 2 bases; unmatched bases: 6. The CDR3 length is 14 residues. The germline V gene encodes CDR1 SGHRS and CDR2 YFSETQ. In this sample, this clonotype turned up many times. Duration under 3 months, a NOSPECS grade of at least 4, and a Clinical Activity Score of at least 3 characterized the ophthalmopathy patients. Used for diagnoses were clinical symptoms, serum thyroxine and TRAb, thyroid ultrasound and orbital computed tomography. 10 ml of fresh peripheral blood supplied the PBMCs. Regions amplified from RNA transcripts were the TCR beta CDR3 regions. The HTBI primer set was used in a first-round RT-PCR of the TCR CDR3. TCRdb re-analysed the multiplex PCR reads in MiXCR, keeping a single row per CDR3 protein. The sample yields some 580,000 distinct CDR3 sequences, about a sixth seen once.

The TCR originated in a woman in her forties with Graves' ophthalmopathy. Input material: blood. The chain is built from TRBV5-1 and TRBJ2-3, with 8 bases matching TRBD1. The CDR3 loop reads CASQPGQVTDTQYF. CDR3 sequence (DNA): TGCGCCAGCCAACCGGGACAGGTCACAGATACGCAGTATTTT.